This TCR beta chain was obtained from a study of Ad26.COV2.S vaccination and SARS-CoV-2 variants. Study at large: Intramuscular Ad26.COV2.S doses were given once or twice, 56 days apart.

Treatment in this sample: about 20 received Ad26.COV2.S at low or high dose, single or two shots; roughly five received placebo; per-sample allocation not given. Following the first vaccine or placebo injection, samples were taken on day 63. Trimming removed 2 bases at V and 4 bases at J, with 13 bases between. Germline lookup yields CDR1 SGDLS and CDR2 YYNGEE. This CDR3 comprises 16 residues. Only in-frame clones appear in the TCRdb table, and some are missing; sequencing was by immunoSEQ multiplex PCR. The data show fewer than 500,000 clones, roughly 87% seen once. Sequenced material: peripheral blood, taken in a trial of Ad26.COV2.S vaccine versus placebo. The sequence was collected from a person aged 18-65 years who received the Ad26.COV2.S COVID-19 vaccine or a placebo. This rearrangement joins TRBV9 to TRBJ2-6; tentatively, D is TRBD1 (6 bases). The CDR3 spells CASSVLTGTGANVLTF. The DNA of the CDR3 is TGTGCCAGCAGCGTCCTAACCGGGACAGGGGCCAACGTCCTGACTTTC.